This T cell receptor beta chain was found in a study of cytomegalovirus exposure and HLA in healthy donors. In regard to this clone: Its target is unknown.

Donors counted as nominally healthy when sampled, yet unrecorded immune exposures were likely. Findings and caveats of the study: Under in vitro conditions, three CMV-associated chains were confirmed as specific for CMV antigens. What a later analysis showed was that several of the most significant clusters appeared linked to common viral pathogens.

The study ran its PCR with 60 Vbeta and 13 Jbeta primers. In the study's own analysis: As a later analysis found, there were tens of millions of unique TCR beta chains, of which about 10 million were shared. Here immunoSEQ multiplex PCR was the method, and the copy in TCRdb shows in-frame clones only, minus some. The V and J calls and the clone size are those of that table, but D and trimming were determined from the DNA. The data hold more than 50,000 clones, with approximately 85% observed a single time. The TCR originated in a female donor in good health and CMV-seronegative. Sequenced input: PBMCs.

The CDR3 DNA reads as TGTGCCAGCAGCTCCGGGAGACAGACCGGGGAGCTGTTTTTT. Translating it yields CASSSGRQTGELFF. The rearrangement links TRBV5-8 to TRBJ2-2; possible D gene TRBD2, 6 bases. The CDR3 is made up of 14 amino acids. Germline V gene data show CDR1 as SGHTS and CDR2 as YDEGEE. Trimming removed 3 bases from V and 5 bases from J, with 11 bases in between.